This T cell receptor (beta chain) was sequenced in a study of shared clonotypes between healthy human individuals. Template for every sorted-subset replicate PCR totaled approximately 200 ng DNA, about 30,000 T cell genomes. Here immunoSEQ multiplex PCR was the method, and the copy in TCRdb shows in-frame clones only, minus some. The profile covers about 2.2 million clones, with around 93% appearing a single time and 1.5% to 2% taken by the ten largest. This clone has a single count. A read error may produce the germline difference seen at one junction end. As defined, naive CD8 cells were CD45RO-negative and positively selected for CCR7, with terminally differentiated effector memory CD45RA+ cells excluded. Germline V gene data show CDR1 as SGHDN and CDR2 as FVKESK. CDR3 length: 12 residues.

This sequence was found in a man aged 18 to 29 in good health. Some clones in this sample may be carry-over from other donors' samples. Sequenced input: naive CD8+ T cells from PBMCs. V and J are TRBV14 and TRBJ1-1; no clear D gene. CDR3 protein: CAGSQGRHHLFF. In DNA form, the CDR3 reads TGTGCCGGCAGCCAAGGGCGTCATCACCTTTTCTTT.